In its sample, the clone carrying this T cell receptor (beta chain) was seen many times. Germline V gives CDR1 MNHEY, CDR2 SVGAGI. The CDR3 length is 15 residues. V lost 0 bases and J lost 3, with 10 bases in between. Attachment of unique molecular identifiers was made to individual cDNA molecules. TCRdb used MiXCR to reprocess the 5' RACE reads, holding one entry per CDR3 protein. Of about 100,000 distinct CDR3 sequences in the sample, over 10% were seen once. The sample originates from a study of early T cells in non-severe SARS-CoV-2 infection. Overall study context: Chains stayed unpaired after sequencing of bulk RNA from unsorted whole blood.

Material: whole blood. The sequence was obtained from an adult who was a healthcare worker with PCR-confirmed SARS-CoV-2 infection or an uninfected control (not recorded which). The chain links TRBV6-5 to TRBJ2-3, with D uncertain. CDR3 sequence: CASSYSTTTTDTQYF. CDR3 bases: TGTGCCAGCAGTTACTCCACGACGACGACAGATACGCAGTATTTT.